These T cell receptor beta chains were read from a single sample in a study of CD8 T cells in Susac syndrome. One entry per CDR3 protein results from TCRdb running MiXCR on the immunoSEQ multiplex PCR reads. Counted here are approximately 120,000 distinct CDR3 sequences, 80% to 95% occurring once; the ten biggest clones make up roughly 0.12%. What was sequenced was CD8+ T cells from PBMCs. The source is a human donor in good health. Both conserved end residues are part of each CDR3. A D gene is named only where the DNA matches it firmly. Not every row has a clone size; where given, it reads once, few, many or a size class.

clone size: -; V gene: TRBV7-9; D gene: TRBD2; CDR3 length: 15; J gene: TRBJ2-5; CDR3 protein: CASSLQRELSETQYF; CDR3 DNA: TGTGCCAGCAGCTTACAGCGGGAGCTTTCAGAGACCCAGTACTTC
clone size: -; V gene: TRBV18; D gene: TRBD1; CDR3 length: 18; J gene: TRBJ2-5; CDR3 protein: CASSPNPRGHSIAETQYF; CDR3 DNA: TGTGCCAGCTCACCGAACCCGAGGGGGCACTCGATCGCAGAGACCCAGTACTTC
clone size: -; V gene: TRBV12-3/TRBV12-4; D gene: -; CDR3 length: 15; J gene: TRBJ2-1; CDR3 protein: CASSSTRSKVNEQFF; CDR3 DNA: TGTGCCAGCAGCTCGACTAGAAGTAAGGTCAATGAGCAGTTCTTC
clone size: once; V gene: TRBV20-1; D gene: -; CDR3 length: 13; J gene: TRBJ2-5; CDR3 protein: CSASGKYQETQYF; CDR3 DNA: TGCAGTGCTAGTGGCAAGTACCAAGAGACCCAGTACTTC
clone size: -; V gene: TRBV2; D gene: -; CDR3 length: 11; J gene: TRBJ1-1; CDR3 protein: CASSERTEAFF; CDR3 DNA: TGTGCCAGCAGTGAACGCACTGAAGCTTTCTTT
clone size: -; V gene: TRBV6-2/TRBV6-3; D gene: -; CDR3 length: 15; J gene: TRBJ2-6; CDR3 protein: CASSYAFSGANVLTF; CDR3 DNA: TGTGCCAGCAGTTACGCGTTCTCTGGGGCCAACGTCCTGACTTTC
clone size: -; V gene: TRBV12-3/TRBV12-4; D gene: -; CDR3 length: 14; J gene: TRBJ1-2; CDR3 protein: CASSPGPVLYGYTF; CDR3 DNA: TGTGCCAGCAGTCCGGGACCCGTCCTCTATGGCTACACCTTC
clone size: -; V gene: TRBV20-1; D gene: -; CDR3 length: 14; J gene: TRBJ2-2; CDR3 protein: CSAEYGSDTGELFF; CDR3 DNA: TGCAGTGCTGAGTACGGCAGCGACACCGGGGAGCTGTTTTTT
clone size: -; V gene: TRBV12-3/TRBV12-4; D gene: -; CDR3 length: 13; J gene: TRBJ1-5; CDR3 protein: CASSSKSNQPQHF; CDR3 DNA: TGTGCCAGCAGTTCGAAATCTAATCAGCCCCAGCATTTT
clone size: -; V gene: TRBV5-6; D gene: TRBD1; CDR3 length: 17; J gene: TRBJ2-7; CDR3 protein: CASSLPGTGSRSDEQYF; CDR3 DNA: TGTGCCAGCAGCTTACCCGGGACAGGGTCCCGTTCCGACGAGCAGTACTTC
clone size: few; V gene: TRBV28; D gene: TRBD2; CDR3 length: 14; J gene: TRBJ2-7; CDR3 protein: CASSLRLATYEQYF; CDR3 DNA: TGTGCCAGCAGCCTTCGACTAGCCACCTACGAGCAGTACTTC
clone size: -; V gene: TRBV4-2; D gene: -; CDR3 length: 16; J gene: TRBJ1-2; CDR3 protein: CASSQDSTESNYGYTF; CDR3 DNA: TGTGCCAGCAGCCAAGATTCCACAGAGTCTAACTATGGCTACACCTTC
clone size: -; V gene: TRBV10-3; D gene: TRBD1; CDR3 length: 14; J gene: TRBJ1-5; CDR3 protein: CAISEDRGNQPQHF; CDR3 DNA: TGTGCCATCAGTGAGGACAGGGGCAATCAGCCCCAGCATTTT
clone size: -; V gene: TRBV7-2; D gene: TRBD1; CDR3 length: 15; J gene: TRBJ1-1; CDR3 protein: CASSSLGGTGTEAFF; CDR3 DNA: TGTGCCAGCAGCTCACTAGGGGGGACAGGCACTGAAGCTTTCTTT
clone size: -; V gene: TRBV18; D gene: -; CDR3 length: 13; J gene: TRBJ2-5; CDR3 protein: CASSPPVVVPQYF; CDR3 DNA: TGTGCCAGCTCACCACCGGTCGTGGTGCCCCAGTACTTC
clone size: -; V gene: TRBV29-1; D gene: -; CDR3 length: 11; J gene: TRBJ2-1; CDR3 protein: CSGGLGGEQFF; CDR3 DNA: TGCAGTGGGGGATTGGGCGGGGAGCAGTTCTTC
clone size: -; V gene: TRBV7-9; D gene: TRBD1; CDR3 length: 15; J gene: TRBJ2-4; CDR3 protein: CASRGTGVTKNIQYF; CDR3 DNA: TGTGCCAGCCGGGGGACAGGGGTGACCAAAAACATTCAGTACTTC
clone size: -; V gene: TRBV25-1; D gene: TRBD1; CDR3 length: 15; J gene: TRBJ2-3; CDR3 protein: CASSVDRASTDTQYF; CDR3 DNA: TGTGCCAGCAGCGTGGACAGGGCTAGCACAGATACGCAGTATTTT
clone size: -; V gene: TRBV4-3; D gene: -; CDR3 length: 13; J gene: TRBJ1-5; CDR3 protein: CASSQYPNQPQHF; CDR3 DNA: TGCGCCAGCAGCCAATACCCCAACCAGCCCCAGCATTTT
clone size: -; V gene: TRBV19; D gene: -; CDR3 length: 13; J gene: TRBJ1-2; CDR3 protein: CASSKAPGNGYTF; CDR3 DNA: TGTGCCAGTAGTAAAGCGCCAGGGAATGGCTACACCTTC
clone size: -; V gene: TRBV7-9; D gene: -; CDR3 length: 15; J gene: TRBJ1-3; CDR3 protein: CASSLVTGSGNTIYF; CDR3 DNA: TGTGCCAGCAGCTTAGTCACAGGTTCTGGAAACACCATATATTTT
clone size: -; V gene: TRBV2; D gene: TRBD1; CDR3 length: 15; J gene: TRBJ1-5; CDR3 protein: CASTRTGNSNQPQHF; CDR3 DNA: TGTGCCAGCACCCGGACAGGGAATAGCAATCAGCCCCAGCATTTT
clone size: -; V gene: TRBV9; D gene: -; CDR3 length: 13; J gene: TRBJ2-7; CDR3 protein: CASSVDPGYEQYF; CDR3 DNA: TGTGCCAGCAGCGTAGATCCCGGCTACGAGCAGTACTTC
clone size: -; V gene: TRBV29-1; D gene: -; CDR3 length: 14; J gene: TRBJ1-5; CDR3 protein: CSATVAGAQGPQHF; CDR3 DNA: TGCAGCGCTACGGTGGCCGGTGCTCAGGGGCCCCAGCATTTT
clone size: -; V gene: TRBV3-1; D gene: -; CDR3 length: 17; J gene: TRBJ2-1; CDR3 protein: CASSQEGLSSSYNEQFF; CDR3 DNA: TGTGCCAGCAGCCAAGAAGGGCTATCCAGCTCCTACAATGAGCAGTTCTTC
clone size: -; V gene: TRBV18; D gene: TRBD1; CDR3 length: 18; J gene: TRBJ2-1; CDR3 protein: CASSGQITGGDSYNEQFF; CDR3 DNA: TGTGCCAGCTCAGGGCAGATAACAGGGGGCGATTCCTACAATGAGCAGTTCTTC
clone size: -; V gene: TRBV20-1; D gene: -; CDR3 length: 14; J gene: TRBJ1-2; CDR3 protein: CSAREGPSNYGYTF; CDR3 DNA: TGCAGTGCTAGAGAAGGGCCGAGTAACTATGGCTACACCTTC
clone size: -; V gene: TRBV29-1; D gene: TRBD1; CDR3 length: 12; J gene: TRBJ1-4; CDR3 protein: CSVLDRGEKLFF; CDR3 DNA: TGCAGCGTCCTGGACAGGGGGGAAAAACTGTTTTTT
clone size: -; V gene: TRBV3-1; D gene: TRBD1; CDR3 length: 16; J gene: TRBJ1-1; CDR3 protein: CASSQVQGVMNTEAFF; CDR3 DNA: TGTGCCAGCAGCCAAGTGCAGGGGGTAATGAACACTGAAGCTTTCTTT
clone size: -; V gene: TRBV10-3; D gene: -; CDR3 length: 13; J gene: TRBJ1-5; CDR3 protein: CAIREVSNQPQHF; CDR3 DNA: TGTGCCATCAGGGAAGTAAGCAATCAGCCCCAGCATTTT
clone size: -; V gene: TRBV29-1; D gene: -; CDR3 length: 13; J gene: TRBJ2-7; CDR3 protein: CSVEWVGSGEQYF; CDR3 DNA: TGCAGCGTTGAATGGGTAGGGAGCGGCGAGCAGTACTTC
clone size: -; V gene: TRBV23-1; D gene: -; CDR3 length: 19; J gene: TRBJ2-1; CDR3 protein: CGSEDSSQPGDGGYNEQFF; CDR3 DNA: TGCGGTTCTGAGGACAGCAGTCAACCGGGTGACGGTGGGTACAATGAGCAGTTCTTC
clone size: -; V gene: TRBV12-3/TRBV12-4; D gene: -; CDR3 length: 15; J gene: TRBJ1-6; CDR3 protein: CASSPTGRHNSPLHF; CDR3 DNA: TGTGCCAGCAGTCCAACGGGACGGCATAATTCACCCCTCCACTTT
clone size: -; V gene: TRBV2; D gene: -; CDR3 length: 15; J gene: TRBJ2-5; CDR3 protein: CASSVGGGAGETQYF; CDR3 DNA: TGTGCCAGCAGTGTCGGAGGGGGCGCAGGAGAGACCCAGTACTTC
clone size: -; V gene: TRBV30; D gene: -; CDR3 length: 14; J gene: TRBJ1-2; CDR3 protein: CAWSVGRENYGYTF; CDR3 DNA: TGTGCCTGGAGTGTAGGGCGCGAAAACTATGGCTACACCTTC